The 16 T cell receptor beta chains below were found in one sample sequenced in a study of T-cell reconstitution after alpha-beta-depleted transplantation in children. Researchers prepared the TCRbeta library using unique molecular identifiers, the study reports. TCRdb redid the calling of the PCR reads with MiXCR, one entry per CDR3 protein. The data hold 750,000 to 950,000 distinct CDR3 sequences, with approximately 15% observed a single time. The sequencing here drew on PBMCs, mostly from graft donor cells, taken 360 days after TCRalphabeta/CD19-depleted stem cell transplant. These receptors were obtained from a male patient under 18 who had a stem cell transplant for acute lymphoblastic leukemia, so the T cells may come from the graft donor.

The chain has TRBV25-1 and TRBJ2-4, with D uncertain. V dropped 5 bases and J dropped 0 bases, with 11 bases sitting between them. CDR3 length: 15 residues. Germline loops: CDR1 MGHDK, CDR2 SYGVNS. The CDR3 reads CASSSTVVAKNIQYF. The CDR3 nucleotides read TGTGCCAGCAGTTCGACGGTCGTAGCCAAAAACATTCAGTACTTC.

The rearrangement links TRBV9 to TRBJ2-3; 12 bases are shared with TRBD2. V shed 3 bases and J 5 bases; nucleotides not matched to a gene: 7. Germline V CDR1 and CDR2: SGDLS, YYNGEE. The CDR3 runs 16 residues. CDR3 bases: TGTGCCAGCAGCGCAGGACAGGGACTAGCGGGAGATACGCAGTATTTT. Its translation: CASSAGQGLAGDTQYF.

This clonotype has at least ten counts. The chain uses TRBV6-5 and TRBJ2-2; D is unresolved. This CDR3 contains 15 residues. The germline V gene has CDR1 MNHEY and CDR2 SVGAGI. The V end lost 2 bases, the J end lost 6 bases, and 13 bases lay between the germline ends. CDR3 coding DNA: TGTGCCAGCAGTTACAGAACCCCAGGCGCCGGGGAGCTGTTTTTT. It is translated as CASSYRTPGAGELFF.

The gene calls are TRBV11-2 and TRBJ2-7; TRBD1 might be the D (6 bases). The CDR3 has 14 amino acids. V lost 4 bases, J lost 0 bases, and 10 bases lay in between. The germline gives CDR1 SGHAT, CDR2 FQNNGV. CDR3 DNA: TGTGCCAGCAGCTCGGACAGCTTCTCCTACGAGCAGTACTTC. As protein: CASSSDSFSYEQYF.

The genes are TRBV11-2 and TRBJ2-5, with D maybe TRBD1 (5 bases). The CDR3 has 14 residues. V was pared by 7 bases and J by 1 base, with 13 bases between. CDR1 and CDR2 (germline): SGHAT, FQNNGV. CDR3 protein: CASIPQVPQETQYF. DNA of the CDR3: TGTGCCAGCATCCCACAGGTTCCCCAAGAGACCCAGTACTTC.

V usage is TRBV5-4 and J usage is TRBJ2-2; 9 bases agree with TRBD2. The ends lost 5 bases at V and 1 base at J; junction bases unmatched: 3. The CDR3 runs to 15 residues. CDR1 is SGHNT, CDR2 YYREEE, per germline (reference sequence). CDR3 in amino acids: CASRVTSGNTGELFF. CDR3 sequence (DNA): TGTGCCAGCAGGGTGACTAGCGGGAACACCGGGGAGCTGTTTTTT.

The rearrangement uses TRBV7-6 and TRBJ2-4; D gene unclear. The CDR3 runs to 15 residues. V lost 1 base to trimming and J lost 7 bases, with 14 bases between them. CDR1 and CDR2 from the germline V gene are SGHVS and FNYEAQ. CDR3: CASSLGPDWRNIQYF. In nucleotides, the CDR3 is TGTGCCAGCAGCTTAGGGCCAGATTGGCGGAACATTCAGTACTTC. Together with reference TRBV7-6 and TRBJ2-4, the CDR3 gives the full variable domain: GAGVSQSPRYKVTKRGQDVALRCDPISGHVSLYWYRQALGQGPEFLTYFNYEAQQDKSGLPNDRFSAERPEGSISTLTIQRTEQRDSAMYRCASSLGPDWRNIQYFGAGTRLSVL.

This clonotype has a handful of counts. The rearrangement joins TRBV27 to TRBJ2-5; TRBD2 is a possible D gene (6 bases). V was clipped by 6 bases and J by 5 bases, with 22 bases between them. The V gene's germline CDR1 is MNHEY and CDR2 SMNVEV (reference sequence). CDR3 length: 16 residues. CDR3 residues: CASSPVMTGDAETQYF. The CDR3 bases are TGTGCCAGCAGCCCAGTTATGACGGGAGATGCGGAGACCCAGTACTTC.

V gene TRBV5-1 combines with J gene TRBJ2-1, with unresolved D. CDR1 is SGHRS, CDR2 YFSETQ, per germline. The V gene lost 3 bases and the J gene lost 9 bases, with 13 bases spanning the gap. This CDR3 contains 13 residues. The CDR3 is CASSSIVVTEQFF. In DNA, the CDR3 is TGCGCCAGCAGCTCGATCGTAGTTACTGAGCAGTTCTTC.

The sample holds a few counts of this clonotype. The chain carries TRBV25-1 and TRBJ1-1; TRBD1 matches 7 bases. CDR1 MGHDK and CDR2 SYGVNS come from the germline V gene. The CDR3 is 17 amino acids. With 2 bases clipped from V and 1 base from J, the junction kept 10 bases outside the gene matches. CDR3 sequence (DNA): TGTGCCAGCAGTGAACCCTTACGGGCAGGGGGGAACACTGAAGCTTTCTTT. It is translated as CASSEPLRAGGNTEAFF.

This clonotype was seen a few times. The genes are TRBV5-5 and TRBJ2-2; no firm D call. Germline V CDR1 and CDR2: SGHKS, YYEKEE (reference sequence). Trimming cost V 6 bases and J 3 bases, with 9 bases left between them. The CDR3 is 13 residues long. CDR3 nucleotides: TGTGCCAGCATGTATTTTTACACCGGGGAGCTGTTTTTT. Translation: CASMYFYTGELFF.

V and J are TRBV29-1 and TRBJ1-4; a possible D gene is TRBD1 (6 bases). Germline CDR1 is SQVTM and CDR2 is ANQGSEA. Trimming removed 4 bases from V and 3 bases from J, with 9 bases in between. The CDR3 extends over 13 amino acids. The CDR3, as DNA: TGCAGCGTTGCGGGGGCGTCTAATGAAAAACTGTTTTTT. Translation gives CSVAGASNEKLFF.

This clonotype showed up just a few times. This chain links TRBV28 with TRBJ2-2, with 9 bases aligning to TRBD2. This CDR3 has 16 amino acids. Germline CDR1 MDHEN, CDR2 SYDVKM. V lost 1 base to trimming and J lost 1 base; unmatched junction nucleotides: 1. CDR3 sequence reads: CASSLYSGRNTGELFF. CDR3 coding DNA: TGTGCCAGCAGTTTATATAGCGGGAGGAACACCGGGGAGCTGTTTTTT.

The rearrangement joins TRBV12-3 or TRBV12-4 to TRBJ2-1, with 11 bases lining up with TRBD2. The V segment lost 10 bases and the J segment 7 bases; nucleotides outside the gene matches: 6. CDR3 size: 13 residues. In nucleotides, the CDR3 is TGTGCCACCCTAGCGGGAGGAGGGAATGAGCAGTTCTTC. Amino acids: CATLAGGGNEQFF.

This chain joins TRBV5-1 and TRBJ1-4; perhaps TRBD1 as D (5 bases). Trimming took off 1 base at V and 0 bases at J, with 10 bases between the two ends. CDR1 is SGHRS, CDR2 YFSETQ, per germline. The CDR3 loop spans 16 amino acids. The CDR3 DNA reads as TGCGCCAGCAGCTTGATTCCGACAGCAACTAATGAAAAACTGTTTTTT. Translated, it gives CASSLIPTATNEKLFF. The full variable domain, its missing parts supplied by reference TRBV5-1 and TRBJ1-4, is KAGVTQTPRYLIKTRGQQVTLSCSPISGHRSVSWYQQTPGQGLQFLFEYFSETQRNKGNFPGRFSGRQFSNSRSEMNVSTLELGDSALYLCASSLIPTATNEKLFFGSGTQLSVL.

The CDR3 region has the DNA TGTGCCTGGAGTGGCCCAGGGCGACTAGCGGGTCTGCAAGAGACCCAGTACTTC. Amino acid sequence: CAWSGPGRLAGLQETQYF. The V call is TRBV30, the J call TRBJ2-5, with 10 nucleotides matching TRBD2. The CDR3 extends over 18 amino acids. Looked up from germline, CDR1 is GTSNPN and CDR2 is SVGIG (reference sequence). V shed 1 base, J shed 2 bases, and the junction held 13 bases outside the gene matches.